The 23 T cell receptor beta chains below come from one sample, sequenced in a study of T cell responses to AZD1222 COVID-19 vaccine. Produced via immunoSEQ multiplex PCR; TCRdb's table is partial and in-frame only. The profile shows around 160,000 clones, 89% of them singletons. Here the sequenced sample was peripheral blood, taken on day 0 of AZD1222 vaccination. The receptors stem from an adult in good health.

The chain joins TRBV5-1 to TRBJ1-1, with D perhaps matching TRBD1 (5 bases). Deletions cut 1 base from V and 4 bases from J, with 8 bases between. The CDR3 sequence is 13 residues long. Germline loops: CDR1 SGHRS, CDR2 YFSETQ. CDR3: CASSLYGGTEAFF. DNA for the CDR3: TGCGCCAGCAGCTTGTACGGGGGCACTGAAGCTTTCTTT.

The chain links TRBV12-3 or TRBV12-4 to TRBJ2-7, with D maybe TRBD1 (5 bases). V lost 7 bases, J lost 2 bases, and 12 bases lay in between. This CDR3 comprises 13 residues. The CDR3, as DNA: TGTGCCAGCAAGAACAGGACAACCTACGAGCAGTACTTC. This codes for CASKNRTTYEQYF.

The V call is TRBV25-1, the J call TRBJ1-6, with unresolved D. Germline V gene sequence: CDR1 MGHDK, CDR2 SYGVNS. The CDR3 spans 13 residues. Deletions cut 5 bases from V and 4 bases from J, with 6 bases between. In DNA form, the CDR3 reads TGTGCCAGCAGTCGGAAGTATAATTCACCCCTCCACTTT. It specifies CASSRKYNSPLHF.

The chain employs TRBV18 and TRBJ1-3; D possibly corresponds to TRBD1 (5 bases). CDR1 is KGHSH and CDR2 is LQKENI in the germline V gene. The CDR3 is made up of 14 amino acids. V was cut by 8 bases and J by 0 bases, with 11 bases left in between. The CDR3 coding sequence is TGTGCCAGCGGTCCCGGGACCTCTGGAAACACCATATATTTT. Protein sequence: CASGPGTSGNTIYF. Full variable domain (remainder filled in from reference TRBV18 and TRBJ1-3): NAGVMQNPRHLVRRRGQEARLRCSPMKGHSHVYWYRQLPEEGLKFMVYLQKENIIDESGMPKERFSAEFPKEGPSILRIQQVVRGDSAAYFCASGPGTSGNTIYFGEGSWLTVV.

The chain employs TRBV5-1 and TRBJ1-4; 10 positions match TRBD1. Trimming cost V 6 bases and J 8 bases; bases outside gene matches: 10. The CDR3 is 15 amino acids. Germline assignment: CDR1 SGHRS and CDR2 YFSETQ. This CDR3 is CASTPVTGGKEKLFF. In DNA, the CDR3 is TGCGCCAGCACACCCGTGACAGGGGGCAAAGAAAAACTGTTTTTT.

V is TRBV2 and J is TRBJ1-5; D is possibly TRBD1 (6 bases). The V end lost 6 bases, the J end lost 2 bases, and 14 bases lay between the germline ends. CDR3 length: 15 amino acids. Germline loops: CDR1 SNHLY, CDR2 FYNNEI. The CDR3 is CASSRRQDGNQPQHF. The CDR3 bases are TGTGCCAGCAGCCGGCGACAGGACGGCAATCAGCCCCAGCATTTT. Full variable domain (outside the CDR3, taken from reference TRBV2 and TRBJ1-5): EPEVTQTPSHQVTQMGQEVILRCVPISNHLYFYWYRQILGQKVEFLVSFYNNEISEKSEIFDDQFSVERPDGSNFTLKIRSTKLEDSAMYFCASSRRQDGNQPQHFGDGTRLSIL.

This sequence joins TRBV28 and TRBJ1-2; D unresolved. Germline assignment: CDR1 MDHEN and CDR2 SYDVKM. Trimming left V 6 bases short and J 2 bases short, with 13 bases between. This CDR3 comprises 14 residues. The CDR3 protein is CASRPPDYNYGYTF. For the CDR3, the DNA is TGTGCCAGCAGGCCGCCCGACTACAACTATGGCTACACCTTC.

The rearrangement uses TRBV15 and TRBJ1-2; the D is unclear. The length of the CDR3 is 13 residues. Germline CDR1 reads LNHNV; CDR2 reads YYDKDF (reference sequence). V lost 1 base, J lost 8 bases, and 11 bases lay in between. This CDR3 is CATSRGREGGYTF. CDR3 nucleotides: TGTGCCACCAGCAGAGGGAGGGAGGGCGGCTACACCTTC.

The chain carries TRBV10-3 and TRBJ2-1; the D is unclear. The CDR3 length is 11 residues. From germline, CDR1 is ENHRY and CDR2 SYGVKD. Between the trimmed V and J ends, which lost 4 bases and 7 bases, there was a span of 5 bases. For the CDR3, the DNA is TGTGCCATCAGTGGGCATAATGAGCAGTTCTTC. This gives the protein CAISGHNEQFF.

This clone was seen just once. The J gene is TRBJ2-1, the V gene TRBV28, with 11 nucleotides matching TRBD2. CDR1 and CDR2 from the germline V gene are MDHEN and SYDVKM. V lost 2 bases and J lost 7; bases outside the gene matches: 7. This CDR3 contains 16 residues. The CDR3 sequence: CASSLNSGRARNEQFF. In DNA form, the CDR3 reads TGTGCCAGCAGTTTAAATAGCGGGAGGGCCAGGAATGAGCAGTTCTTC.

This chain links TRBV29-1 with TRBJ1-5, with 9 bases lining up with TRBD1. Germline-derived CDR1 and CDR2 are SQVTM and ANQGSEA. With V trimmed by 6 bases and J by 8 bases, 11 bases remained unmatched. The CDR3 has 14 residues. The CDR3 nucleotides are TGCAGCGTCGCTGCGACAGGGGGAAACGAGCCCCAGCATTTT. This codes for CSVAATGGNEPQHF.

The chain combines TRBV7-7 with TRBJ2-5; D ambiguous. Trimming shortened V by 0 bases and J by 4 bases, and 3 bases separated the two germline ends. Germline V gene data show CDR1 as SSHAT and CDR2 as FNYEAQ (reference sequence). The CDR3 consists of 12 residues. The CDR3 DNA reads as TGTGCCAGCAGCTTAGCGGGAGAGACCCAGTACTTC. This codes for CASSLAGETQYF.

The chain combines TRBV4-3 with TRBJ2-1; 7 nucleotides line up with TRBD2. This CDR3 has 15 amino acids. Germline CDR1 and CDR2: LGHNA and YSLEER. The trim removed 5 bases at V and 9 bases at J, leaving 13 bases unmatched. DNA of the CDR3: TGCGCCAGCAGCTTAGGACGGGCGGGAGCGGGTGAGCAGTTCTTC. Translation: CASSLGRAGAGEQFF.

The rearrangement joins TRBV5-1 to TRBJ2-1, with 7 bases that match TRBD2. This CDR3 region has 13 residues. Unmatched junction bases numbered 1, after V lost 5 bases and J lost 2 bases. The germline V gene encodes CDR1 SGHRS and CDR2 YFSETQ. CDR3: CASSSGPYNEQFF. The CDR3 DNA sequence: TGCGCCAGCAGTAGCGGGCCCTACAATGAGCAGTTCTTC.

The rearrangement links TRBV2 to TRBJ2-7, with D perhaps TRBD1 (5 bases). CDR1 and CDR2 (germline): SNHLY, FYNNEI. The CDR3 is 13 amino acids. Trimming cost V 7 bases and J 1 base, with 11 bases left between them. The CDR3 loop reads CASKGLSSYEQYF. CDR3 in DNA: TGTGCCAGCAAGGGGCTATCATCCTACGAGCAGTACTTC.

The V and J genes are TRBV2 and TRBJ1-1, with D tentatively TRBD1 (5 bases). V was cut by 6 bases and J by 7 bases, with 9 bases left in between. The CDR3 covers 11 residues. CDR1 is SNHLY and CDR2 is FYNNEI in the germline V gene. The CDR3: CASRGEGEAFF. The DNA of the CDR3 is TGTGCCAGCAGGGGGGAGGGTGAAGCTTTCTTT.

This chain connects TRBV7-2 to TRBJ1-4, with 8 nucleotides matching TRBD1. There are 15 residues in the CDR3. Looked up from germline, CDR1 is SGHTA and CDR2 is FQGNSA. The V segment lost 5 bases and the J segment 7 bases; nucleotides outside the gene matches: 9. CDR3 DNA sequence: TGTGCCAGCAGCGCCCAAACAGGGGGGTTTGAAAAACTGTTTTTT. Translating it yields CASSAQTGGFEKLFF.

The rearrangement joins TRBV6-5 to TRBJ2-1; TRBD2 aligns across 13 bases. This CDR3 comprises 15 residues. Per the germline V gene, CDR1 is MNHEY and CDR2 is SVGAGI. V trimming: 6 bases; J trimming: 6 bases; junction bases outside the gene matches: 5. CDR3 in amino acids: CASSHTSGRANEQFF. The CDR3 nucleotides read TGTGCCAGCAGCCACACTAGCGGGAGGGCCAATGAGCAGTTCTTC.

This clone has just one count. The chain is built from TRBV7-6 and TRBJ2-1; 12 nucleotides match TRBD2. V dropped 5 bases and J dropped 4; count of bases not matched to a gene: 6. Per germline, CDR1 SGHVS and CDR2 FNYEAQ. The CDR3 spans 16 residues. The CDR3 loop reads CASSETGTSGYNEQFF. The DNA for the CDR3 is TGTGCCAGCAGCGAGACCGGGACTAGCGGGTACAATGAGCAGTTCTTC.

The chain joins TRBV5-1 to TRBJ2-1; D is unresolved. Germline assignment: CDR1 SGHRS and CDR2 YFSETQ. The CDR3 is 13 residues long. Trimming removed 0 bases at V and 15 bases at J, with 16 bases between. CDR3 amino acids: CASSLEASGSRFF. CDR3 nucleotides: TGCGCCAGCAGCTTGGAGGCTAGTGGCTCAAGGTTCTTC.

The V call is TRBV7-2, the J call TRBJ1-1; D is uncertain. Germline lookup yields CDR1 SGHTA and CDR2 FQGNSA. The germline V and J ends were trimmed by 5 bases and 4 bases, with 20 bases remaining between them. The CDR3 length is 16 residues. In DNA form, the CDR3 reads TGTGCCAGCAGCCGCCAGTTAGGTCGGCTTATCACTGAAGCTTTCTTT. Its translation: CASSRQLGRLITEAFF.

Concerning this clone itself: A read error may account for a junction end that differs from germline. The V call is TRBV27, the J call TRBJ1-2; 7 bases align to TRBD1. Germline lookup yields CDR1 MNHEY and CDR2 SMNVEV (reference sequence). CDR3 length: 17 amino acids. CDR3 amino acids: CASSLSTGSAWSYDYTF. CDR3 nucleotides: TGTGCCAGCAGTTTATCGACAGGGTCCGCTTGGAGCTATGACTACACCTTC.

This chain joins TRBV19 and TRBJ2-7; 10 bases match TRBD1. The length of the CDR3 is 14 residues. The J segment lost 2 bases and the V segment lost 7 bases, leaving 5 bases of the junction unmatched. Germline loops: CDR1 LNHDA, CDR2 SQIVND (reference sequence). CDR3 protein: CASTDGTGAYEQYF. Here the CDR3 DNA reads TGTGCCAGTACCGACGGGACAGGGGCCTACGAGCAGTACTTC.